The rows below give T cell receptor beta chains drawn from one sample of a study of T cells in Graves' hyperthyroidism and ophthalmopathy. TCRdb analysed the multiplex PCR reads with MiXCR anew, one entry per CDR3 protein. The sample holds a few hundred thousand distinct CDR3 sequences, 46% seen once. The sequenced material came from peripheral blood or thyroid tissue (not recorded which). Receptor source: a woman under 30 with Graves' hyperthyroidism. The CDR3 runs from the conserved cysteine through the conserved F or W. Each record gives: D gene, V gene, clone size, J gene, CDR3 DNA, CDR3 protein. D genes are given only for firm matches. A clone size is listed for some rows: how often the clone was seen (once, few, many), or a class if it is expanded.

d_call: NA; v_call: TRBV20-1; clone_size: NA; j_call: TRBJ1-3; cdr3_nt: TGCAGTGCTAGAGATCCGATAGGGAGCTCTGGAAACACCATATATTTT; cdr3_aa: CSARDPIGSSGNTIYF
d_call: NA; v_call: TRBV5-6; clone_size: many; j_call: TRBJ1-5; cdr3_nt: TGTGCCAGCAGTACAGGGAACAATCAGCCCCAGCATTTT; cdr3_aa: CASSTGNNQPQHF
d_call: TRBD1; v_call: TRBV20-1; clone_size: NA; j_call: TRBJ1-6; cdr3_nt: TGCAGTGCTGTCAGGGGGTCGGATCAGCCCCTCCACTTT; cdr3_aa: CSAVRGSDQPLHF
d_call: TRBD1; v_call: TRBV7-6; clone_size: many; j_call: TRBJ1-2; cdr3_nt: TGTGCCAGCAGCTTAGCCCCGGGACAGGGGGACTATGGCTACACCTTC; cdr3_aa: CASSLAPGQGDYGYTF
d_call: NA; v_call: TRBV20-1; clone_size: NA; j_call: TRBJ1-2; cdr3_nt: TGCAGTGCTACGACGGATGACCTTAACTATGGCTACACCTTC; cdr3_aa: CSATTDDLNYGYTF
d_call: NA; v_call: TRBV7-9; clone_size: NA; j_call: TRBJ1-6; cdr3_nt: TGTGCCAGCAGCCTCCGCAGGACTAGCGGGTGGCCTATCTCACCCCTCCACTTT; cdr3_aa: CASSLRRTSGWPISPLHF
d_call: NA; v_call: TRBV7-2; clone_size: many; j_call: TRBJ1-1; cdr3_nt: TGTGCCAGCAGCTTAAGCCTACAGGGAGGCACTGAAGCTTTCTTT; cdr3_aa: CASSLSLQGGTEAFF
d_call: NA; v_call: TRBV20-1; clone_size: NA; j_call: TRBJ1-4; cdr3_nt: TGCAGTGCTAGTGGGGGGCATGAAAAACTGTTTTTT; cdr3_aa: CSASGGHEKLFF
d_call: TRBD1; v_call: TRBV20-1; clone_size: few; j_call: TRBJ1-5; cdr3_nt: TGCAGTGCTAGACAGGCAGGGGGCAGGCAGCCCCAGCATTTT; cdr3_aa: CSARQAGGRQPQHF
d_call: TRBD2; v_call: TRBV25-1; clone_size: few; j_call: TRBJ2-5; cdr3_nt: TGTGCCAGCAGTGAATTTGGCGGGAGGGGAGAGACCCAGTACTTC; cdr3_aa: CASSEFGGRGETQYF
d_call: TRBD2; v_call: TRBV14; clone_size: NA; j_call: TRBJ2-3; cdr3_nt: TGTGCCAGCAGCCAAACTAGCGGGAGACGGACGGCAGATACGCAGTATTTT; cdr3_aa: CASSQTSGRRTADTQYF
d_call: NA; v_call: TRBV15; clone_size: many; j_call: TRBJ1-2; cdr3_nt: TGTGCCACCAGCACGGCCGGGACGGAGTATGGCTACACCTTC; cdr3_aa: CATSTAGTEYGYTF
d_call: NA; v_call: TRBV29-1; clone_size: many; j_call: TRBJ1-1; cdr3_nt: TGCAGCGCCATGGGGTCGGGGTACACTGAAGCTTTCTTT; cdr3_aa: CSAMGSGYTEAFF
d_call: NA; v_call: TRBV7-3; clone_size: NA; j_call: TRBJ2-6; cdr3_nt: TGTGCCAGCAGCTTAACGGCTAGCGTCCTGACTTTC; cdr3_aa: CASSLTASVLTF
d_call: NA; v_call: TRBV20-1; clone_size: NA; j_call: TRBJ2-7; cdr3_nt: TGCAGTGCTGTCCGGGGCGGCTCCTACGAGCAGTACTTC; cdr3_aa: CSAVRGGSYEQYF
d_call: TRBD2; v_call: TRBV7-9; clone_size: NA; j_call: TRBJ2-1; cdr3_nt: TGTGCCAGCAGCTTTGAGCGGGAGGGCCTTCCCTATAGTATTGAGCAGTTCTTC; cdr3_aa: CASSFEREGLPYSIEQFF
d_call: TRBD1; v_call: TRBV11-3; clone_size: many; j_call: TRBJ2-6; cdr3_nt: TGTGCCAGCAGCTCGTGGGACAGTGGAAGCTCTGGGGCCAACGTCCTGACTTTC; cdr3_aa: CASSSWDSGSSGANVLTF
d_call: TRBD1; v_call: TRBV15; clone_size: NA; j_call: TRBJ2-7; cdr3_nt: TGTGCCACCAGCAGCGGGACCGGGACAGCGACCTACGAGCAGTACTTC; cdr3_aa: CATSSGTGTATYEQYF
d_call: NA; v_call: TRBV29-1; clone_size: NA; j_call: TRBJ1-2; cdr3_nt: TGCAGGACGGGCGTCCTCGATGGCTACACCTTC; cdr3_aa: CRTGVLDGYTF
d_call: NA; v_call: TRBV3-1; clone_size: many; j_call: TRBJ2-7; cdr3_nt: TGTGCCAGCAGCCAAGGCCGGTCCTCGGAGGAGCAGTACTTC; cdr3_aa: CASSQGRSSEEQYF